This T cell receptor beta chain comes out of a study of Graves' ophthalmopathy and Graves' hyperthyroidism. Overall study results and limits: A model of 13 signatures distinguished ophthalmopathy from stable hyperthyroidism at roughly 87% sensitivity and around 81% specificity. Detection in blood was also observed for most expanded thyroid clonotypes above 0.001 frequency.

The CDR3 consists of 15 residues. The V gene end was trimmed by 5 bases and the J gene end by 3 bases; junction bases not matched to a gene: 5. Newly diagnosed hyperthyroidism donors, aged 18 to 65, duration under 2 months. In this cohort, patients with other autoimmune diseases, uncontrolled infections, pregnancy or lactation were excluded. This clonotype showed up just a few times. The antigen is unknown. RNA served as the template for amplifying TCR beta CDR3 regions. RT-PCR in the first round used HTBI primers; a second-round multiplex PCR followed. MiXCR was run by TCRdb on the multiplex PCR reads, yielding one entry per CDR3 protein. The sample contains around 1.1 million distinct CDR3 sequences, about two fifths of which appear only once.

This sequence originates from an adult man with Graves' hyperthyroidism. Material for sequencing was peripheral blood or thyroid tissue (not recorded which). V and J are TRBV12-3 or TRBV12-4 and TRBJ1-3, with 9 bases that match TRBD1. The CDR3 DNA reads TGTGCCAGCAGTCGAACAGGGGGCATTGGAAACACCATATATTTT. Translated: CASSRTGGIGNTIYF.